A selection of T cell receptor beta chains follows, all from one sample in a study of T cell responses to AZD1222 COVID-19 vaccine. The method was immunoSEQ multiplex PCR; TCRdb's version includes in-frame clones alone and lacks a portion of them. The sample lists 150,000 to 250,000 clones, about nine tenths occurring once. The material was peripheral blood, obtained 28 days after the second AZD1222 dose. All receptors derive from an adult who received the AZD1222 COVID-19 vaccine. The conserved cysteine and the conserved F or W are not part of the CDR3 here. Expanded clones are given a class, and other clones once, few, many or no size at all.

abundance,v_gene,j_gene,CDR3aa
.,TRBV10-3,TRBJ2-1,AIGGARTGKYNEQF
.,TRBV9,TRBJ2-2,ASSGAEAGTGELF
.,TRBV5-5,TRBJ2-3,ASSSSSGTDTQY
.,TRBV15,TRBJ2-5,ATSRDPLAGGETQY
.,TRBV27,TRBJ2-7,ASSLGGFEYEQY
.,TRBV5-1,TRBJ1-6,ASRRDEGNSPLH
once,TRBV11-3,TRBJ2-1,ASSPSGSSYNEQF
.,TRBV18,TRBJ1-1,ASRQGPNTEAF
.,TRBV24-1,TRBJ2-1,ATSDTSGRAKRNEQF
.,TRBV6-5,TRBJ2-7,ASSFGPQMNEQY
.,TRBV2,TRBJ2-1,ASTPDRDNEQF
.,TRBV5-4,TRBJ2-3,ASSSRTGDPDTQY
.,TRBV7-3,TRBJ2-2,ASSITTTGELF
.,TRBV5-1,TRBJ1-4,ASSGGSWVGEKLF
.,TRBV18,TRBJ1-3,ASSPGFGTTIY
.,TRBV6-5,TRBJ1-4,ASSLSAGGEKLF
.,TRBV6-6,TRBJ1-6,ASSYPGLGDSPLH
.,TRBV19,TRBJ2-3,ASSIAGGGTDTQY
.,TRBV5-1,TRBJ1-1,ASLETGGSGTEAF
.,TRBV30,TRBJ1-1,AWSLLGGTEAF
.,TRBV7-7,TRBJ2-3,ASSLFSAGGTDTQY
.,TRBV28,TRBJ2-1,ASSPEASGRRGEQF